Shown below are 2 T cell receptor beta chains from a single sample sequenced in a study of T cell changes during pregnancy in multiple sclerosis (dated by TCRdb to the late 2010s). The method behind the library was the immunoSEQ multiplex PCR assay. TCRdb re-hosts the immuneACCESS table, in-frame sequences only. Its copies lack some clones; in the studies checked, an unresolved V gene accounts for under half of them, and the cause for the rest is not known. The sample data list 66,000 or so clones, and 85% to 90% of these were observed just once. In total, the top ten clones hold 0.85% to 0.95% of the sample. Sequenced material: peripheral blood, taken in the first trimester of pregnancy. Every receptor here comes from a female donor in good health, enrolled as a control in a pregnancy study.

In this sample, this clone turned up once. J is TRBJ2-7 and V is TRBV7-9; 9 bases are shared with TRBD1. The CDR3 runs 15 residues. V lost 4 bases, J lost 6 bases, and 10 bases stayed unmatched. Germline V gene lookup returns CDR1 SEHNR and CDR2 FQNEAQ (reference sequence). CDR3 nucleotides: TGTGCCAGCAGCTCGATACGGGGACAGGGAAGCGAGCAGTACTTC. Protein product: CASSSIRGQGSEQYF.

The chain's CDR3 is CASSYSSQGGYGYTF. CDR3 in DNA: TGTGCCAGCAGTTACTCGAGTCAGGGGGGCTATGGCTACACCTTC. The chain links TRBV6-5 to TRBJ1-2; TRBD1 matches at 7 bases. Germline V CDR1 and CDR2: MNHEY, SVGAGI. The CDR3 covers 15 residues. The V segment lost 0 bases and the J segment 4 bases; nucleotides outside the gene matches: 5.